This TCR beta chain was identified in a study of cytomegalovirus exposure and HLA in healthy donors. Study in general: Of all 370 or so donors who were genotyped, about 80% belonged to the Caucasian-associated ancestry cluster.

Study-wide findings and caveats: It was reported that TCR beta sequences correctly inferred the HLA-A and HLA-B alleles for most subjects. HLA restriction was apparent for most CMV-associated TCR beta chains in a later analysis. In a later analysis, at a false discovery rate of 0.05, fewer than 20,000 TCR beta sequences matched HLA alleles.

PCR employed 60 Vbeta and 13 Jbeta primers. Profiled with immunoSEQ multiplex PCR; TCRdb holds only in-frame clones, not every one. Of around 130,000 clones detected, roughly 84% appear once; the ten largest clones hold about 1.2%. Germline CDR1 MNHEY, CDR2 SMNVEV (reference sequence). The CDR3 contains 15 residues. The ends lost 2 bases at V and 3 bases at J; junction bases unmatched: 2. As regards this clone: The antigen is not known.

V gene TRBV27 combines with J gene TRBJ2-7, with 12 bases aligning to TRBD2. What was sequenced was PBMCs. This clonotype was sampled from a girl aged 2 to 10 in good health and CMV-seronegative. CDR3 sequence (DNA): TGTGCCAGCAGTTTACTAGCGGGAGGGTACTACGAGCAGTACTTC. This sequence encodes CASSLLAGGYYEQYF.